The 10 T cell receptor beta chains below all came from one sample that was sequenced in a study of shared clonotypes between healthy human individuals. The table came from immunoSEQ multiplex PCR; TCRdb's copy has only in-frame clones and leaves some out. This sample yields around 2.5 million clones, of which 80% to 95% are seen a single time; approximately 0.36% belongs to the top ten. Sequenced input: naive CD4+ T cells from PBMCs. The subset: CD45RA+ positively selected. The receptors derive from a man aged 18 to 30 in good health. Some clones in this sample may be carry-over from other donors' samples.

The V and J genes are TRBV19 and TRBJ2-4; no definite D call. Trimming took 2 bases from V and 7 from J, leaving 15 bases between them. This CDR3 has 15 amino acids. CDR1 LNHDA and CDR2 SQIVND come from the germline V gene (reference sequence). CDR3 in DNA: TGTGCCAGTAGTATATCTTGGGGTGATCGGAACATTCAGTACTTC. This sequence encodes CASSISWGDRNIQYF.

This clone was detected only once. The rearrangement joins TRBV7-8 to TRBJ2-7, with 7 positions matching TRBD1. CDR1 and CDR2 (germline): SGHVS, FQNEAQ. The trim removed 5 bases at V and 4 bases at J, leaving 11 bases unmatched. The CDR3 contains 15 residues. CDR3 in amino acids: CASSDPGQRTYEQYF. CDR3 sequence (DNA): TGTGCCAGCAGCGATCCGGGACAGCGAACTTACGAGCAGTACTTC.

The chain has TRBV5-1 and TRBJ2-1, with TRBD2 identical over 12 bases. Germline values: CDR1 SGHRS, CDR2 YFSETQ. This CDR3 has 15 residues. Trimming took 3 bases from V and 9 from J; bases not matched to a gene: 7. The CDR3 coding sequence is TGCGCCAGCAGCTCCCTAGCGGGAGGGGTCAGTGAGCAGTTCTTC. Translation gives CASSSLAGGVSEQFF.

This chain connects TRBV30 to TRBJ1-6; D not resolved. This CDR3 contains 13 residues. Germline CDR1 is GTSNPN and CDR2 is SVGIG (reference sequence). The germline V and J ends were trimmed by 5 bases and 8 bases, with 13 bases remaining between them. For the CDR3, the DNA is TGTGCCTGGCAGAATCAGCCACATTCACCCCTCCACTTT. Translation: CAWQNQPHSPLHF.

V and J are TRBV6-1 and TRBJ1-3, with TRBD1 identical over 8 bases. This CDR3 is built from 16 residues. Germline values: CDR1 MNHNS, CDR2 SASEGT. V was clipped by 1 base and J by 0 bases; unmatched bases: 2. CDR3 nucleotide sequence: TGTGCCAGCAGTGAAGGACAGGGGAGCTCTGGAAACACCATATATTTT. Translating it yields CASSEGQGSSGNTIYF.

V gene TRBV18 combines with J gene TRBJ2-1, with 7 bases identical to TRBD1. The CDR3 has 14 residues. Trimming took 4 bases from V and 2 from J; bases not matched to a gene: 2. Germline assignment: CDR1 KGHSH and CDR2 LQKENI. The CDR3 DNA follows: TGTGCCAGCTCACTCACAGGGGCCTACAATGAGCAGTTCTTC. This gives the protein CASSLTGAYNEQFF.

The chain links TRBV7-9 to TRBJ2-5, with D perhaps matching TRBD1 or TRBD2 (5 bases each). V was clipped by 2 bases and J by 3 bases, with 7 bases between them. CDR1 and CDR2 from the germline V gene are SEHNR and FQNEAQ (reference sequence). The CDR3 spans 13 residues. The CDR3: CASSLMGEETQYF. Here the CDR3 DNA reads TGTGCCAGCAGCTTAATGGGGGAAGAGACCCAGTACTTC.

V usage is TRBV28 and J usage is TRBJ1-2; TRBD1 matches 7 bases. CDR3 length: 15 amino acids. V trimming: 5 bases; J trimming: 7 bases; junction bases outside the gene matches: 13. The germline gives CDR1 MDHEN, CDR2 SYDVKM. Here the CDR3 DNA reads TGTGCCAGCAGTCCACCGGTGGGAGCAGGGGGTGGCTACACCTTC. Protein: CASSPPVGAGGGYTF.

This chain uses TRBV28 with TRBJ1-1; 7 positions agree with TRBD1. Per germline, CDR1 MDHEN and CDR2 SYDVKM. The V segment lost 5 bases and the J segment 2 bases; nucleotides outside the gene matches: 8. CDR3 length: 15 amino acids. The CDR3 DNA reads as TGTGCCAGCAGTCCTGCCGGGACAGACAACACTGAAGCTTTCTTT. This translates into CASSPAGTDNTEAFF.

The rearrangement links TRBV5-4 to TRBJ2-3, with D perhaps matching TRBD1 (5 bases). The CDR3 contains 15 residues. Germline values: CDR1 SGHNT, CDR2 YYREEE (reference sequence). Trimming left V 0 bases short and J 4 bases short, with 12 bases between. The CDR3 reads CASSLDPGMADTQYF. CDR3 DNA: TGTGCCAGCAGCTTGGATCCAGGGATGGCAGATACGCAGTATTTT.